This TCR beta chain came from a study of OX40 agonist ivuxolimab in advanced cancers. TCRdb keeps only in-frame clones here, not all; method: immunoSEQ multiplex PCR. The table lists 65,000 to 85,000 clones, over 75% of them singletons. This CDR3 has 15 amino acids. Between the trimmed V and J ends, which lost 5 bases and 2 bases, there was a span of 15 bases. The germline V gene has CDR1 SGHNT and CDR2 YENEEA. The TCR was taken from an adult with an advanced solid tumor such as melanoma, head and neck, liver or kidney cancer. This sample comprised CD4+ or CD8+ T cells sorted from blood, obtained in a trial of the OX40 agonist ivuxolimab. This chain links TRBV11-3 with TRBJ2-5; D may correspond to TRBD1 or TRBD2 (5 bases each). This chain's CDR3 is CASSLGTAQQETQYF. The CDR3 nucleotides read TGTGCCAGCAGCCTCGGGACGGCACAACAAGAGACCCAGTACTTC.